The clone carrying this T cell receptor (beta chain) has only one observation. Other DNA sequences in the same sample also yield this CDR3. Using immunoSEQ multiplex PCR, the repertoire was profiled, and TCRdb retains in-frame clones only, with some absent. The sample contains more than 400,000 clones, 75% to 90% of which appear only once. CDR1 and CDR2 (germline): MNHEY, SMNVEV (reference sequence). V gave up 2 bases and J gave up 7 bases, with 9 bases separating them. The CDR3 runs 14 residues. The study assigned cohorts using participant-reported clinical history. The sample is drawn from a study of blood T cell repertoires in COVID-19. The overall study: The analysed material was cDNA or gDNA that came from T cells, B-cell-depleted T cells, or PBMCs.

The J gene is TRBJ1-6, the V gene TRBV27, with a possible D match to TRBD1 (5 bases). The specimen sequenced was PBMCs or T cells enriched from blood (not recorded which). This receptor was identified in a woman in her late teens or twenties who had recovered from COVID-19. The DNA of the CDR3 is TGTGCCAGCAGTTTACGACAGCCAAATTCACCCCTCCACTTT. Protein: CASSLRQPNSPLHF.